One TCR beta chain is described in this entry. Antigen unknown. This record comes from a study of CD8 T cells in ankylosing spondylitis. The CDR3 extends over 16 amino acids. Losses at the gene ends were 4 bases for V and 8 bases for J; bases not matched to a gene: 12. Generation of TCR beta libraries employed quantitative 5'-RACE incorporating molecular barcodes. MiXCR was run by TCRdb on the 5' RACE reads, yielding one entry per CDR3 protein. The sample includes almost 400,000 distinct CDR3 sequences, around 20% seen only once; the top ten take about 15%. General study results and limits: Apparently characteristic of ankylosing spondylitis blood was a TCR beta motif (fewer than 10 highly homologous variants). The authors reported significant enrichment of disease-linked clones in matched ankylosing spondylitis synovial fluid.

The sequence was collected from a male donor with ankylosing spondylitis. Specimen: blood, either unsorted or a sorted T cell fraction (not recorded which). V gene TRBV12-3 or TRBV12-4 combines with J gene TRBJ2-1, with 9 bases lining up with TRBD1. As DNA, the CDR3 is TGTGCCAGCAGTTACCCCTTATCGGGACAGGGAGATGAGCAGTTCTTC. This encodes CASSYPLSGQGDEQFF.